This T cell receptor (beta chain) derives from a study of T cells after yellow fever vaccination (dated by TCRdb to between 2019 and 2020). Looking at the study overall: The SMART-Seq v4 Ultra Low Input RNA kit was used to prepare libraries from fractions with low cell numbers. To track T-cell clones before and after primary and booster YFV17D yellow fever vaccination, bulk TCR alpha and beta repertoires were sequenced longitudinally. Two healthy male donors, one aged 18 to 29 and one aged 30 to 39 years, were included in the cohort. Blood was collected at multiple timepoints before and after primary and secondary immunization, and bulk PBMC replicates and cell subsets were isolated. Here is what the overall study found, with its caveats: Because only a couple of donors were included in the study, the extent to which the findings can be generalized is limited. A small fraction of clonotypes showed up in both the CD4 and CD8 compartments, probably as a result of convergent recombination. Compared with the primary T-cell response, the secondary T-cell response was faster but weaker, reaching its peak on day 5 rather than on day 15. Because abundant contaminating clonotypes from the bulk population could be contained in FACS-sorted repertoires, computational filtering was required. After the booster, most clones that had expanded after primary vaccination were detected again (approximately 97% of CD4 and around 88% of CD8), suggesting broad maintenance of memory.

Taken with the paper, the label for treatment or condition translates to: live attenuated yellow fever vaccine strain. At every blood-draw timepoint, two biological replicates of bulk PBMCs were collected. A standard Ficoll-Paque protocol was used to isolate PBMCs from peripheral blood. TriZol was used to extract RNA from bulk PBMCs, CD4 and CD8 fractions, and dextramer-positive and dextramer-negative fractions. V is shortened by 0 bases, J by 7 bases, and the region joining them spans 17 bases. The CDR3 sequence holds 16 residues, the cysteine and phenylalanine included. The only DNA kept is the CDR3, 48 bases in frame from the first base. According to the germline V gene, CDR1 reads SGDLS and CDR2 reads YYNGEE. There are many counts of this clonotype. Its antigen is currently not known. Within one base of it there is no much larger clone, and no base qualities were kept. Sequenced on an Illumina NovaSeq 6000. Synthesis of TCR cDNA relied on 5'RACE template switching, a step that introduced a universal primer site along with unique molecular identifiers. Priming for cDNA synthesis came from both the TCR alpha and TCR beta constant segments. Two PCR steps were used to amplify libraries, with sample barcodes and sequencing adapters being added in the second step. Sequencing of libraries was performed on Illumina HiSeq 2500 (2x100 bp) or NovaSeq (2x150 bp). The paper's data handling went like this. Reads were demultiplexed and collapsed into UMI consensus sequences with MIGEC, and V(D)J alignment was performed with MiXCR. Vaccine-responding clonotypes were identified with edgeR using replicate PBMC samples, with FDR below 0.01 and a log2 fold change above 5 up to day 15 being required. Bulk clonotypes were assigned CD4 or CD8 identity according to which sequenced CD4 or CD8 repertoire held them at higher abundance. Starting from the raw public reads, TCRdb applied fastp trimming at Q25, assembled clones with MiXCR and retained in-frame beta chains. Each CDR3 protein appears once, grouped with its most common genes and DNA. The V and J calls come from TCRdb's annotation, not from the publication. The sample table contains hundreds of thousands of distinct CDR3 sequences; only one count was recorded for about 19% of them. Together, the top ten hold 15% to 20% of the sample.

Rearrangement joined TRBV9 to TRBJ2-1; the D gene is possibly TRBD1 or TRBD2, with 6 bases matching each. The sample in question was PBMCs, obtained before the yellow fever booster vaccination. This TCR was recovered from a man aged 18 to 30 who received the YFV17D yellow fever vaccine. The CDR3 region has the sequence CASSVVPGASGNEQFF. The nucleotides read TGTGCCAGCAGCGTAGTACCGGGGGCATCAGGAAATGAGCAGTTCTTC.